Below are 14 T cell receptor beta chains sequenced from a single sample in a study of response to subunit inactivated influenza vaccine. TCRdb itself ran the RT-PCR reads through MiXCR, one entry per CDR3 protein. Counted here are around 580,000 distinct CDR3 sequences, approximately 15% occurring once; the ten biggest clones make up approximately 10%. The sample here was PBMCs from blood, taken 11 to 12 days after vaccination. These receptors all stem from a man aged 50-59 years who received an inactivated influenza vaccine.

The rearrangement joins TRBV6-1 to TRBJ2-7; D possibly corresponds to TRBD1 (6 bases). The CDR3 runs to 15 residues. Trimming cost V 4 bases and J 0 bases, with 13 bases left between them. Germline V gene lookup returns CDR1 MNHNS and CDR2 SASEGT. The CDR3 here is CASSARGTSSYEQYF. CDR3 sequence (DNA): TGTGCCAGCAGTGCCAGGGGCACTAGCTCCTACGAGCAGTACTTC.

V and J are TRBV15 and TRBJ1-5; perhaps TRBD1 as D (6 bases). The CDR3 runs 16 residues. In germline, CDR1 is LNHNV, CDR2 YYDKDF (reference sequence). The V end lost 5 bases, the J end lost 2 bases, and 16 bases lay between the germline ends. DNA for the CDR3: TGTGCCACCAGCTCTCTACAGGGCGTCGGCAATCAGCCCCAGCATTTT. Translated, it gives CATSSLQGVGNQPQHF.

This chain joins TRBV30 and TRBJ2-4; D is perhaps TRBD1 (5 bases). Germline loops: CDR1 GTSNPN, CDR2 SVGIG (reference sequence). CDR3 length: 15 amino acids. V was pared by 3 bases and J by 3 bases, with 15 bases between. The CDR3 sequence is CAWSASGRVKNIQYF. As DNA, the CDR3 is TGTGCCTGGAGCGCATCAGGCAGGGTCAAAAACATTCAGTACTTC.

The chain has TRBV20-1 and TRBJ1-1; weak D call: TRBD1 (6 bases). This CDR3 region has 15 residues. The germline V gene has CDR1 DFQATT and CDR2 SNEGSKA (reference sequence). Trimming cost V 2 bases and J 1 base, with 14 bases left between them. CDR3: CSARTPDRSNTEAFF. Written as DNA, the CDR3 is TGCAGTGCTAGAACCCCCGACAGGTCGAACACTGAAGCTTTCTTT.

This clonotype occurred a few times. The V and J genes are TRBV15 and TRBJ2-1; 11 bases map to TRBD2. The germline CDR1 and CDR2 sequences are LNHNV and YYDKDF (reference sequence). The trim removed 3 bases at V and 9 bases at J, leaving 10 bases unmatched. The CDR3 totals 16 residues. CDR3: CATSREHSGGAGEQFF. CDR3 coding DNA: TGTGCCACCAGCAGGGAACATAGCGGGGGGGCCGGTGAGCAGTTCTTC.

CDR3 region: CSAIRTDTQYF. CDR3 nucleotides: TGCAGTGCTATTAGGACAGATACGCAGTATTTT. The J gene is TRBJ2-3, the V gene TRBV20-1, with D uncertain. The germline gives CDR1 DFQATT, CDR2 SNEGSKA (reference sequence). V was shortened by 4 bases and J by 3 bases, with 5 bases between the two germline ends. The CDR3 spans 11 residues.

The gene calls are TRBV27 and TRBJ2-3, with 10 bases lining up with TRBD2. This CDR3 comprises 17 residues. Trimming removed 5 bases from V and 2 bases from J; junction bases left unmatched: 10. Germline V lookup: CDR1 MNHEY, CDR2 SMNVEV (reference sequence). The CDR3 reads CASSPGTSELHTDTQYF. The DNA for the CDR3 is TGTGCCAGCAGTCCTGGGACTAGCGAATTGCACACAGATACGCAGTATTTT.

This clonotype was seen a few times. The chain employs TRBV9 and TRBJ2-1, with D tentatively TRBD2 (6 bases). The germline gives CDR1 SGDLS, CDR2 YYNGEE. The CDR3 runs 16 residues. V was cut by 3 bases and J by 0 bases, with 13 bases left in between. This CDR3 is CASSGGLGGSYNEQFF. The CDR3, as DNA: TGTGCCAGCAGCGGCGGACTGGGAGGCTCCTACAATGAGCAGTTCTTC. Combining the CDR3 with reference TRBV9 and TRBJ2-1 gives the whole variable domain DSGVTQTPKHLITATGQRVTLRCSPRSGDLSVYWYQQSLDQGLQFLIQYYNGEERAKGNILERFSAQQFPDLHSELNLSSLELGDSALYFCASSGGLGGSYNEQFFGPGTRLTVL.

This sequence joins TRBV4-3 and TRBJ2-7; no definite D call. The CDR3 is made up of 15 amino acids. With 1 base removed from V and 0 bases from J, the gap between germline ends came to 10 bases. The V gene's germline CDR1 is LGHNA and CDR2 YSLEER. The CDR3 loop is CASSQVTDGSYEQYF. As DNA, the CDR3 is TGCGCCAGCAGCCAAGTTACGGACGGCTCCTACGAGCAGTACTTC.

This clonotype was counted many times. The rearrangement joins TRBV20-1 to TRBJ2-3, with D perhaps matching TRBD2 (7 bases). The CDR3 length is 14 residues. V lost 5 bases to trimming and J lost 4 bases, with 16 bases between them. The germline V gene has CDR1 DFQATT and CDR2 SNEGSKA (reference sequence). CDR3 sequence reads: CSAGGGSGADTQYF. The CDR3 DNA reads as TGCAGTGCTGGGGGGGGCAGCGGCGCAGATACGCAGTATTTT.

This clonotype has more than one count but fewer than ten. In nucleotides, the CDR3 is TGTGCCAGCAGCTTTCCGGGACAGGGTTTGGGAAACATTCAGTACTTC. Translated: CASSFPGQGLGNIQYF. This chain links TRBV7-9 with TRBJ2-4; 9 bases agree with TRBD1. V shed 3 bases, J shed 6 bases, and the junction held 9 bases outside the gene matches. Germline CDR1 is SEHNR and CDR2 is FQNEAQ (reference sequence). This CDR3 has 16 residues.

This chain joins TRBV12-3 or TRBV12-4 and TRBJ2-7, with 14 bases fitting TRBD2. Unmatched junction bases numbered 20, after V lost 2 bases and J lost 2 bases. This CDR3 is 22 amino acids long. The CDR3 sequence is CASSLKPPTGLAGARATYEQYF. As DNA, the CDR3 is TGTGCCAGCAGTTTAAAGCCCCCTACGGGACTAGCGGGAGCCCGGGCGACCTACGAGCAGTACTTC.

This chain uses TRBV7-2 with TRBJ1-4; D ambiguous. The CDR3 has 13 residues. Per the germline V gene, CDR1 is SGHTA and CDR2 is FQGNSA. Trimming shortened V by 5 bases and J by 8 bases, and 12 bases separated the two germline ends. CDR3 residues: CASSLPGNEKLFF. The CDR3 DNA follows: TGTGCCAGCAGCCTCCCCGGGAACGAAAAACTGTTTTTT.

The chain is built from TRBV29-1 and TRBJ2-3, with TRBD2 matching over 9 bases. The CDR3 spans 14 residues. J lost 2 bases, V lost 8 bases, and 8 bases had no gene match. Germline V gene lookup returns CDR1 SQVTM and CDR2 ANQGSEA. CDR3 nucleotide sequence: TGCAGCATCCTCGGGACTAGCCTCACAGATACGCAGTATTTT. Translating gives CSILGTSLTDTQYF.